These 13 T cell receptor beta chains were all obtained from the same sample, sequenced in a study of T cells after yellow fever vaccination. TCRdb redid the calling of the 5' RACE reads with MiXCR, one entry per CDR3 protein. The table lists approximately 610,000 distinct CDR3 sequences, less than 20% of them singletons. The material was PBMCs, obtained 4 to 5 days after the first yellow fever vaccination. The receptors were sampled from a man younger than 30 who received the YFV17D yellow fever vaccine.

The chain carries TRBV7-9 and TRBJ1-2, with a possible D match to TRBD1 (5 bases). Trimming stripped 5 bases from V and 3 bases from J, with 13 bases between. The germline gives CDR1 SEHNR, CDR2 FQNEAQ (reference sequence). This CDR3 region has 14 residues. For the CDR3, the DNA is TGTGCCAGCAGCCGGGACGGTTGGGACTATGGCTACACCTTC. Protein: CASSRDGWDYGYTF.

V usage is TRBV6-2 or TRBV6-3 and J usage is TRBJ1-1; a weak D match, TRBD1 (5 bases). The CDR3 is 11 amino acids. Trimming stripped 7 bases from V and 5 bases from J, with 8 bases between. Per germline, CDR1 MNHEY and CDR2 SVGEGT. The CDR3 region is CASKQVTEAFF. Written as DNA, the CDR3 is TGTGCCAGCAAACAGGTAACTGAAGCTTTCTTT.

In its sample, this clonotype was seen a few times. The junction departs from the called germline gene at one end, perhaps through a read error. The genes are TRBV7-2 and TRBJ2-7; D gene ambiguous. CDR3 length equals 15 residues. CDR1 is SGHTA and CDR2 is FQGNSA in the germline V gene. The CDR3 DNA follows: TGTGCCAGCATCTTAGAGGAGATTGGGCCCTACGAGCAGTACTTC. It codes for CASILEEIGPYEQYF.

This clonotype was recorded many times. The genes are TRBV5-6 and TRBJ1-1; D unresolved. The ends were cut back, 2 bases at V and 0 bases at J, with 8 bases in the middle. CDR3 length: 14 amino acids. The germline CDR1 and CDR2 sequences are SGHDT and YYEEEE. CDR3 bases: TGTGCCAGCAGCTTCCGAGGATTGAACACTGAAGCTTTCTTT. Translating gives CASSFRGLNTEAFF.

This clonotype was seen more than once but under ten times. The chain joins TRBV7-8 to TRBJ2-2; TRBD2 matches 8 bases. The junction had 9 bases not matched to a gene; V was cut back by 3 bases and J by 0 bases. CDR1 SGHVS and CDR2 FQNEAQ come from the germline V gene. The CDR3 is 18 amino acids. The CDR3 sequence: CASSFSLLLAANTGELFF. The CDR3 DNA is TGTGCCAGCAGCTTCAGTCTCCTACTAGCGGCGAACACCGGGGAGCTGTTTTTT.

This clonotype was recorded at least ten times. The chain has TRBV5-5 and TRBJ1-2, with TRBD1 matching 7 bases. The ends lost 4 bases at V and 5 bases at J; junction bases unmatched: 8. The length of the CDR3 is 14 residues. Germline lookup yields CDR1 SGHKS and CDR2 YYEKEE (reference sequence). In nucleotides, the CDR3 is TGTGCCAGCAGCCTACAGGGGTCGTCGTATGGCTACACCTTC. Translation: CASSLQGSSYGYTF.

This sequence joins TRBV7-9 and TRBJ2-5; D is unclear. V was pared by 5 bases and J by 4 bases, with 14 bases between. Germline assignment: CDR1 SEHNR and CDR2 FQNEAQ (reference sequence). CDR3 size: 14 residues. CDR3 bases: TGTGCCAGCAGCCTCAATACTAACTCAGAGACCCAGTACTTC. Translation: CASSLNTNSETQYF. The variable domain in full, completed from reference TRBV7-9 and TRBJ2-5, reads DTGVSQNPRHKITKRGQNVTFRCDPISEHNRLYWYRQTLGQGPEFLTYFQNEAQLEKSRLLSDRFSAERPKGSFSTLEIQRTEQGDSAMYLCASSLNTNSETQYFGPGTRLLVL.

The CDR3 DNA follows: TGTGCCAGCAGCGTATCGCAGGGTGGGGACTATGGCTACACCTTC. Translating gives CASSVSQGGDYGYTF. The V and J genes are TRBV9 and TRBJ1-2; weak D call: TRBD1 (5 bases). V lost 1 base to trimming and J lost 3 bases, with 13 bases between them. CDR3 length equals 15 residues. In germline, CDR1 is SGDLS, CDR2 YYNGEE. Full variable domain (remainder filled in from reference TRBV9 and TRBJ1-2): DSGVTQTPKHLITATGQRVTLRCSPRSGDLSVYWYQQSLDQGLQFLIQYYNGEERAKGNILERFSAQQFPDLHSELNLSSLELGDSALYFCASSVSQGGDYGYTFGSGTRLTVV.

The rearrangement links TRBV20-1 to TRBJ2-2; unclear D gene. Germline V gives CDR1 DFQATT, CDR2 SNEGSKA (reference sequence). V was clipped by 0 bases and J by 3 bases, with 11 bases between them. The CDR3 extends over 15 amino acids. CDR3 in DNA: TGCAGTGCTAGAGATCAAGGGAAATACACCGGGGAGCTGTTTTTT. Its protein is CSARDQGKYTGELFF.

The chain is built from TRBV19 and TRBJ1-5; D gene unclear. The CDR3 is made up of 14 amino acids. Trimming took off 8 bases at V and 1 base at J, with 12 bases between the two ends. Germline CDR1 is LNHDA and CDR2 is SQIVND (reference sequence). CDR3 sequence (DNA): TGTGCCAGTTCTTGGGCCGTAAGCAATCAGCCCCAGCATTTT. Translation: CASSWAVSNQPQHF.

The chain recombines TRBV6-5 with TRBJ2-7; a weak D match, TRBD2 (5 bases). The CDR3 has 16 residues. Germline CDR1 and CDR2: MNHEY and SVGAGI. The ends were cut back, 0 bases at V and 2 bases at J, with 14 bases in the middle. CDR3 DNA: TGTGCCAGCAGTTACTCACTGGAGGAATATACCTACGAGCAGTACGTC. Protein product: CASSYSLEEYTYEQYV.

The V and J genes are TRBV5-5 and TRBJ1-2; D is possibly TRBD1 (6 bases). Trimming removed 1 base from V and 5 bases from J, with 12 bases in between. Per germline, CDR1 SGHKS and CDR2 YYEKEE (reference sequence). This CDR3 has 14 amino acids. In DNA form, the CDR3 reads TGTGCCAGCAGCTTGCGGCAGGGGAGATATGGCTACACCTTC. Its protein product is CASSLRQGRYGYTF.

The chain links TRBV24-1 to TRBJ1-2; 9 positions agree with TRBD1. Germline V gene data show CDR1 as KGHDR and CDR2 as SFDVKD. This CDR3 has 15 residues. V lost 5 bases to trimming and J lost 0 bases; unmatched junction nucleotides: 3. CDR3 residues: CATSGYRGPNYGYTF. DNA of the CDR3: TGTGCCACCAGTGGATACAGGGGGCCTAACTATGGCTACACCTTC.